This T cell receptor beta chain was recovered during a study of blood T cells in healthy people across ages. Germline trimming cut 5 bases from V and 7 bases from J; bases unmatched to any gene: 13. Germline V lookup: CDR1 MNHEY, CDR2 SVGEGT. The CDR3 has 16 amino acids. Through a sample-barcoded 5' primer and a J-beta primer mix, a second PCR was run for roughly 7 to 12 cycles. One entry per CDR3 protein, called by TCRdb with MiXCR from the 5' RACE reads. In the table there are roughly 1,800,000 distinct CDR3 sequences, about 50% of which are singletons. The sequence derives from a woman in her forties in good health. Material for sequencing was blood. The chain has TRBV6-2 or TRBV6-3 and TRBJ1-2, with 10 nucleotides matching TRBD1. The chain's CDR3 is CASSQSTGTGVRGYTF. CDR3 nucleotides: TGTGCCAGCAGTCAATCAACCGGGACAGGGGTTCGTGGCTACACCTTC.